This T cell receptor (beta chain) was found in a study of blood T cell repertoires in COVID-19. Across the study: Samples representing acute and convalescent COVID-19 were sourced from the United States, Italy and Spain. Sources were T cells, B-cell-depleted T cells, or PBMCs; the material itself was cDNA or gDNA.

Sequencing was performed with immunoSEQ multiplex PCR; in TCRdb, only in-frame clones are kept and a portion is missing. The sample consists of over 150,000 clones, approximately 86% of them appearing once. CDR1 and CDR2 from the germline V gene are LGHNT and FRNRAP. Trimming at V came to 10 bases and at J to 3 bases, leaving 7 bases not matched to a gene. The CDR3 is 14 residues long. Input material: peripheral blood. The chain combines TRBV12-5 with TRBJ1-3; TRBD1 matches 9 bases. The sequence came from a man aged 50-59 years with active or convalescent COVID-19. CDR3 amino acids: CATGTGGFGNTIYF. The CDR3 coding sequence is TGTGCTACCGGTACAGGGGGCTTTGGAAACACCATATATTTT.